The source of this TCR beta chain is a study of blood T cell repertoires in COVID-19. About the study: Sample material is recorded as cDNA or gDNA derived from T cells, B-cell-depleted T cells, or PBMCs.

Original analysis: Nucleated cell number was recorded as an estimate derived from reference gene primer amplification. Sequencing was performed with immunoSEQ multiplex PCR; in TCRdb, only in-frame clones are kept and a portion is missing. That table is the source of V, J and clone size, and D and trimming were worked out from the DNA. Among more than 150,000 clones listed, 84% were seen once. CDR3 length equals 14 residues. Germline CDR1 and CDR2: SNHLY and FYNNEI. Trimming at V came to 7 bases and at J to 9 bases, leaving 4 bases not matched to a gene. Material: peripheral blood. The rearrangement uses TRBV2 and TRBJ2-1, with 15 bases aligning to TRBD2. The TCR sequence derives from a woman aged 45-59 years with acute or convalescent COVID-19. The CDR3 DNA reads TGTGCCAGCACCGGACTAGCGGGAGGGGCTGAGCAGTTCTTC. Its protein product is CASTGLAGGAEQFF.